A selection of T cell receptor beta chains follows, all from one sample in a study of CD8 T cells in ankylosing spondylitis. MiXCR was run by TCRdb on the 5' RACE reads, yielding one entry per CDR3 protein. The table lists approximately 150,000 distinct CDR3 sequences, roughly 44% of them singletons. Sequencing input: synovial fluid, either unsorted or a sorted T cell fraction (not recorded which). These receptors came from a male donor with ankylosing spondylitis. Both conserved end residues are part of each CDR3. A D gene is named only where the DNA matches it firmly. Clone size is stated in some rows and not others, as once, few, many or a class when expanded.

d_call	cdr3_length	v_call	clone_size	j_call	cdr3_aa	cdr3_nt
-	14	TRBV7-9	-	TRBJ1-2	CASSLEWGVYGYTF	TGTGCCAGCAGCTTAGAGTGGGGAGTCTATGGCTACACCTTC
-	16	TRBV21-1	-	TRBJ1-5	CNTWRKDRFVNQPQHF	TGTAACACTTGGAGAAAGGACAGGTTTGTCAATCAGCCCCAGCATTTT
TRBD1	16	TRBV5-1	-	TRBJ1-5	CASSWGTGDSNQPQHF	TGCGCCAGCAGCTGGGGGACAGGGGATAGCAATCAGCCCCAGCATTTT
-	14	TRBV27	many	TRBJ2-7	CASSPQGHFYEQYF	TGTGCCAGCAGTCCCCAGGGACATTTCTACGAGCAGTACTTC
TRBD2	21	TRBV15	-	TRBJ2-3	CATSRYFPGLAGESGTDTQYF	TGTGCCACCAGCAGATACTTCCCGGGACTAGCGGGAGAAAGCGGCACAGATACGCAGTATTTT
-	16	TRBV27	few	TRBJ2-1	CASRGTESHTYNEQFF	TGTGCCAGCAGAGGGACGGAAAGTCACACTTACAATGAGCAGTTCTTC
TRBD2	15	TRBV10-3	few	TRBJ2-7	CAISDPGLATYEQYF	TGTGCCATCAGTGATCCGGGACTAGCGACCTACGAGCAGTACTTC
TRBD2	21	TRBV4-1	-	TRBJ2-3	CASSQAPPVAGGLRRTDTQYF	TGCGCCAGCAGCCAAGCTCCCCCTGTAGCGGGGGGGCTTCGGAGAACAGATACGCAGTATTTT
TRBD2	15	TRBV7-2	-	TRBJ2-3	CASSPLAGAVDTQYF	TGTGCCAGCAGCCCACTAGCGGGAGCCGTAGATACGCAGTATTTT
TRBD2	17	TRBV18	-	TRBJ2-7	CASSPRLAEAPVDEQYF	TGTGCCAGCTCACCTCGCCTAGCGGAGGCCCCGGTTGACGAGCAGTACTTC
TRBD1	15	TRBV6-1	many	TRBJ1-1	CASSLEGQGGTEAFF	TGTGCCAGCAGTCTTGAGGGACAGGGAGGCACTGAAGCTTTCTTT
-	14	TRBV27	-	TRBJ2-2	CASSLFPRGGELFF	TGTGCCAGCAGTTTATTTCCAAGGGGCGGGGAGCTGTTTTTT
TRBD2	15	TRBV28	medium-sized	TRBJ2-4	CATLAGEIAKNIQYF	TGTGCCACCCTAGCGGGGGAGATAGCCAAAAACATTCAGTACTTC
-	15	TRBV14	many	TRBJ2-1	CASSQEWVGANEQFF	TGTGCCAGCAGCCAAGAATGGGTTGGGGCCAATGAGCAGTTCTTC
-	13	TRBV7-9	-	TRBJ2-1	CASSLSGANEQFF	TGTGCCAGCAGTTTGAGCGGTGCAAATGAGCAGTTCTTC
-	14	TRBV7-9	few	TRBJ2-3	CASSRTPWLDTQYF	TGTGCCAGCTCTCGGACTCCTTGGTTGGATACGCAGTATTTT
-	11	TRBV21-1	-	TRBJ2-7	CASSKRNEQYF	TGTGCCAGCAGCAAGCGGAACGAGCAGTACTTC
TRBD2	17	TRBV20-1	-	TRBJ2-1	CSARDGGGRNFYNEQFF	TGCAGTGCTAGAGATGGTGGCGGGAGGAACTTCTACAATGAGCAGTTCTTC
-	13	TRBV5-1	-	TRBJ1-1	CASTPLGPDEAFF	TGCGCCAGCACCCCACTAGGTCCCGATGAAGCTTTCTTT
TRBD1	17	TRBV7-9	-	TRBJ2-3	CASSSTPGQGAPDTQYF	TGTGCCAGCAGCTCTACGCCGGGACAGGGGGCCCCAGATACGCAGTATTTT
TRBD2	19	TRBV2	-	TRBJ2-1	CASSARGLAGKGLKNEQFF	TGTGCCAGCAGTGCCCGGGGACTAGCGGGGAAGGGCCTTAAGAATGAGCAGTTCTTC
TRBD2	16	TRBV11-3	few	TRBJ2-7	CASSPLLAGGLYEQYF	TGTGCCAGCAGCCCGTTACTAGCGGGGGGGCTCTACGAGCAGTACTTC
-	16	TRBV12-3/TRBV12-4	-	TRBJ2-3	CASGSHRSFNTDTQYF	TGTGCCAGCGGGTCTCACAGGAGTTTTAACACAGATACGCAGTATTTT
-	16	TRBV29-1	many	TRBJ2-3	CSVGGKLGQGTDTQYF	TGCAGCGTTGGAGGGAAACTAGGGCAAGGCACAGATACGCAGTATTTT
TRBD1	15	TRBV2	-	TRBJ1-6	CASSGQGSRNSPLHF	TGTGCCAGCAGTGGACAGGGGTCGCGTAATTCACCCCTCCACTTT
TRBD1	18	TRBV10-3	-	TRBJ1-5	CAISERPDRINSNQPQHF	TGTGCCATCAGTGAGAGACCGGACAGGATTAATAGCAATCAGCCCCAGCATTTT
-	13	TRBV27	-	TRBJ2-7	CASSPIPSDEQYF	TGTGCCAGCAGTCCCATCCCCTCTGACGAGCAGTACTTC
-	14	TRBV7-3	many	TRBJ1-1	CASSLTGAGTEAFF	TGTGCCAGCAGCTTAACGGGTGCGGGCACTGAAGCTTTCTTT
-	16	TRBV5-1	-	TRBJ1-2	CASSLAWTYSNYGYTF	TGCGCCAGCAGCTTGGCCTGGACATACTCAAACTATGGCTACACCTTC
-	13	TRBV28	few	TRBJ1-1	CASSQGLNTEAFF	TGTGCCAGCAGTCAGGGGCTGAACACTGAAGCTTTCTTT
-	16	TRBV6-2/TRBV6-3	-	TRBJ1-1	CASSYSWVWMNTEAFF	TGTGCCAGCAGTTACTCGTGGGTTTGGATGAACACTGAAGCTTTCTTT
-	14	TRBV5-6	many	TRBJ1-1	CASSLVQGLAEAFF	TGTGCCAGCAGCTTGGTACAGGGACTTGCTGAAGCTTTCTTT
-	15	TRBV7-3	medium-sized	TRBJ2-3	CASSLIGGGTDTQYF	TGTGCCAGCAGCTTAATCGGAGGGGGCACAGATACGCAGTATTTT
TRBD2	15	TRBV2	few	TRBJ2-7	CASSTGLAGGDEQYF	TGTGCCAGCAGTACGGGACTAGCGGGAGGTGACGAGCAGTACTTC
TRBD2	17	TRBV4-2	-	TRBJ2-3	CASSQGFEREGGDTQYF	TGTGCCAGCAGCCAAGGATTCGAGCGGGAGGGAGGCGATACGCAGTATTTT
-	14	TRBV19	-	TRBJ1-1	CASSGGRENTEAFF	TGTGCCAGTAGTGGTGGGCGGGAGAACACTGAAGCTTTCTTT
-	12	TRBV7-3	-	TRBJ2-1	CASSPNGQEQFF	TGTGCCAGCAGCCCAAACGGTCAGGAGCAGTTCTTC
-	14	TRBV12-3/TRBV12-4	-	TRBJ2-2	CASSLVGGSGELFF	TGTGCCAGCAGTTTAGTCGGGGGTTCCGGGGAGCTGTTTTTT
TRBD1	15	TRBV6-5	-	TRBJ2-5	CASSYSWTGQETQYF	TGTGCCAGCAGTTACTCATGGACAGGCCAAGAGACCCAGTACTTC
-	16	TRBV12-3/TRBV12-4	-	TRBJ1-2	CASSFVARPRNRRYTF	TGTGCCAGCAGTTTCGTTGCCCGCCCGCGGAACAGGCGCTACACCTTC
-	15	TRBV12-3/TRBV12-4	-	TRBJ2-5	CASSLSLTIQETQYF	TGTGCCAGCAGTTTAAGTTTGACTATACAAGAGACCCAGTACTTC
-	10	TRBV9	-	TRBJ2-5	CASNGETQYF	TGTGCCAGCAACGGAGAGACCCAGTACTTC
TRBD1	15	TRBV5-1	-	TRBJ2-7	CASSGGQGNPYEQYF	TGCGCCAGCAGCGGGGGACAGGGCAACCCCTACGAGCAGTACTTC
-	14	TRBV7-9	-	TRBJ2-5	CASSTRDNQETQYF	TGTGCCAGCAGTACCCGGGACAACCAAGAGACCCAGTACTTC
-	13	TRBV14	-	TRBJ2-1	CASSQVLDNEQFF	TGTGCCAGCAGCCAAGTACTAGACAATGAGCAGTTCTTC
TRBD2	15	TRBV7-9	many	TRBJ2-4	CASSLPGLEKNIQYF	TGTGCCAGCTCTCTCCCGGGACTAGAGAAAAACATTCAGTACTTC
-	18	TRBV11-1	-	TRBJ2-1	CASSLASAFPDSYNEQFF	TGTGCCAGCAGCTTAGCTTCAGCATTCCCCGACTCCTACAATGAGCAGTTCTTC
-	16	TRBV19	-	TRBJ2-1	CASSIWTAPPHNEQFF	TGTGCCAGTAGTATATGGACAGCGCCCCCCCACAATGAGCAGTTCTTC
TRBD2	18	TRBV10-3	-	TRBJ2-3	CATRRRVAGSSSTDTQYF	TGTGCCACCCGCCGGCGGGTAGCGGGATCATCTAGCACAGATACGCAGTATTTT
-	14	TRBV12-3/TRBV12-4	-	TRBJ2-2	CASSPWTNTGELFF	TGTGCCAGCAGTCCCTGGACGAACACCGGGGAGCTGTTTTTT
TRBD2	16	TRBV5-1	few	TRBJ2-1	CASSWELAVSYNEQFF	TGCGCCAGCAGCTGGGAACTAGCGGTCTCCTACAATGAGCAGTTCTTC
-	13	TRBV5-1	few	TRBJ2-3	CASSLVSTDTQYF	TGCGCCAGCAGCTTGGTTAGCACAGATACGCAGTATTTT
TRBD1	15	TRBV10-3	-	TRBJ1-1	CAISDSRGPRTEAFF	TGTGCCATCAGTGATTCAAGGGGGCCGAGGACTGAAGCTTTCTTT